Following are 5 T cell receptor beta chains from one sample sequenced in a study of cytomegalovirus exposure and HLA in healthy donors. PCR primers comprised 60 Vbeta and 13 Jbeta primers. Sequenced by immunoSEQ multiplex PCR; TCRdb stores in-frame clones only, minus some. The sample lists over 85,000 clones; roughly 84% were seen once. Sequenced sample: PBMCs. Receptor source: a young man in good health and CMV-seropositive.

The V call is TRBV7-9, the J call TRBJ1-2; 7 nucleotides align to TRBD1. The J segment lost 3 bases and the V segment lost 5 bases, leaving 6 bases of the junction unmatched. The V gene's germline CDR1 is SEHNR and CDR2 FQNEAQ (reference sequence). The length of the CDR3 is 14 residues. CDR3 loop: CASSLGTADYGYTF. The CDR3 nucleotides are TGTGCCAGCAGCCTTGGGACAGCAGACTATGGCTACACCTTC. The variable domain in full, completed from reference TRBV7-9 and TRBJ1-2, reads DTGVSQNPRHKITKRGQNVTFRCDPISEHNRLYWYRQTLGQGPEFLTYFQNEAQLEKSRLLSDRFSAERPKGSFSTLEIQRTEQGDSAMYLCASSLGTADYGYTFGSGTRLTVV.

The rearrangement joins TRBV10-2 to TRBJ2-1; D might be TRBD2 (6 bases). The length of the CDR3 is 13 residues. Trimming removed 2 bases at V and 9 bases at J, with 11 bases between. Germline V gene sequence: CDR1 WSHSY, CDR2 SAAADI. The CDR3 reads CASSELSGGEQFF. The CDR3 DNA reads TGCGCCAGCAGTGAGCTCTCCGGGGGTGAGCAGTTCTTC.

The chain couples TRBV25-1 to TRBJ2-5, with D possibly matching TRBD1 (6 bases). Germline lookup yields CDR1 MGHDK and CDR2 SYGVNS. This CDR3 comprises 14 residues. The V end lost 5 bases, the J end lost 1 base, and 11 bases lay between the germline ends. The CDR3 region is CASSPWDTQETQYF. The CDR3 bases are TGTGCCAGCAGTCCCTGGGACACCCAAGAGACCCAGTACTTC.

The gene calls are TRBV9 and TRBJ2-7, with 7 bases lining up with TRBD1. The CDR3 is made up of 15 amino acids. Germline V CDR1 and CDR2: SGDLS, YYNGEE. Trimming removed 3 bases from V and 0 bases from J; junction bases left unmatched: 6. In nucleotides, the CDR3 is TGTGCCAGCAGCGCGACAGGGCTGAGCTCCTACGAGCAGTACTTC. It codes for CASSATGLSSYEQYF.

The chain recombines TRBV27 with TRBJ2-1, with D unresolved. This CDR3 has 15 residues. The germline V and J ends were trimmed by 5 bases and 0 bases, with 11 bases remaining between them. Germline values: CDR1 MNHEY, CDR2 SMNVEV (reference sequence). DNA for the CDR3: TGTGCCAGCAGTCCCCAGCCTAGCTCCTACAATGAGCAGTTCTTC. As protein: CASSPQPSSYNEQFF.